This TCR beta chain came from a study of blood T cell repertoires in COVID-19. This table comes from immunoSEQ multiplex PCR, and its TCRdb copy is limited to in-frame clones, with some not included. Of under 60,000 clones in the sample, roughly 83% were seen once. Germline CDR1 reads SGHKS; CDR2 reads YYEKEE (reference sequence). The ends were cut back, 4 bases at V and 1 base at J, with 12 bases in the middle. This CDR3 spans 14 amino acids. The V gene is TRBV5-5, the J gene TRBJ2-7; D ambiguous. This sequence originates from a human donor in a cohort sampled during active COVID-19. The source material was peripheral blood. The CDR3 sequence is CASSPQAGSYEQYF. The CDR3 nucleotides read TGTGCCAGCAGCCCTCAGGCAGGATCCTACGAGCAGTACTTC.